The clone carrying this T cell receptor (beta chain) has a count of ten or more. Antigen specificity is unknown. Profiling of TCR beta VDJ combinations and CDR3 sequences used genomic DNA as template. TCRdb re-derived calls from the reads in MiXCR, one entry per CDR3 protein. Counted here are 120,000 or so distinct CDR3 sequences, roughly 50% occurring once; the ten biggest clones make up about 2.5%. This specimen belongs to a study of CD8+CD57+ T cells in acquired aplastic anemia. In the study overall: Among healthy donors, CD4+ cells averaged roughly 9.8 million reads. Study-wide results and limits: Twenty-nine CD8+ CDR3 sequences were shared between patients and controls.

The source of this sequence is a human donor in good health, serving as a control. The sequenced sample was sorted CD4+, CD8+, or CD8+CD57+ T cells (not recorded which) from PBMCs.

The CDR3 protein is CASSLGGVEQYF. CDR3 coding DNA: TGCGCCAGCAGCTTGGGGGGGGTCGAGCAGTACTTC. The genes are TRBV5-1 and TRBJ2-7, with D possibly matching TRBD2 (6 bases). This CDR3 spans 12 amino acids. V was pared by 0 bases and J by 6 bases, with 7 bases between. Germline assignment: CDR1 SGHRS and CDR2 YFSETQ.